A single sample is the source of the 20 T cell receptor beta chains below, sequenced in a study of T cell responses to AZD1222 COVID-19 vaccine. Only in-frame clones appear in the TCRdb table, and some are missing; sequencing was by immunoSEQ multiplex PCR. The table has 95,000 to 150,000 clones, 85% to 95% seen once; the top ten hold more than 4.5%. The starting material was peripheral blood, obtained 28 days after the second AZD1222 dose. The receptors were gathered from an adult who received the AZD1222 COVID-19 vaccine.

This chain joins TRBV18 and TRBJ1-2, with D possibly being TRBD1 (5 bases). V was shortened by 3 bases and J by 3 bases, with 8 bases between the two germline ends. This CDR3 region has 13 residues. Germline CDR1 and CDR2: KGHSH and LQKENI. DNA of the CDR3: TGTGCCAGCTCACCTCAGGGAGACTATGGCTACACCTTC. Translating gives CASSPQGDYGYTF. Based on the CDR3 plus reference TRBV18 and TRBJ1-2, the full variable domain is NAGVMQNPRHLVRRRGQEARLRCSPMKGHSHVYWYRQLPEEGLKFMVYLQKENIIDESGMPKERFSAEFPKEGPSILRIQQVVRGDSAAYFCASSPQGDYGYTFGSGTRLTVV.

This clone was recorded a few times. The J gene is TRBJ2-1, the V gene TRBV3-1 (or the pseudogene TRBV3-2), with TRBD2 identical over 8 bases. Germline V gene data show CDR1 as LGHDT and CDR2 as YNNKEL (reference sequence). The CDR3 loop spans 14 amino acids. V shed 4 bases, J shed 5 bases, and the junction held 4 bases outside the gene matches. The CDR3 region is CASSRSGDHNEQFF. CDR3 in DNA: TGTGCCAGCAGCCGTAGCGGGGACCACAATGAGCAGTTCTTC.

V and J are TRBV7-6 and TRBJ2-5, with no clear D. The CDR3 covers 13 residues. The V end was cut by 5 bases, the J end by 1 base, with 8 bases between. The germline V gene encodes CDR1 SGHVS and CDR2 FNYEAQ. CDR3 in DNA: TGTGCCAGCAGCGACCCCTTCCAAGAGACCCAGTACTTC. The encoded protein is CASSDPFQETQYF.

The chain links TRBV5-1 to TRBJ2-1; 8 bases match TRBD1. This CDR3 has 16 amino acids. CDR1 is SGHRS, CDR2 YFSETQ, per germline. Losses at the gene ends were 3 bases for V and 8 bases for J; bases not matched to a gene: 13. CDR3 sequence (DNA): TGCGCCAGCAGCTCGATACAGGGGGGTGCTACTGATGAGCAGTTCTTC. It specifies CASSSIQGGATDEQFF.

The chain uses TRBV2 and TRBJ1-1; D is uncertain. This CDR3 is built from 12 residues. The germline V and J ends were trimmed by 10 bases and 5 bases, with 14 bases remaining between them. The germline V gene encodes CDR1 SNHLY and CDR2 FYNNEI. The CDR3 region has the DNA TGTGCCACCCAGGATTCAAATACTGAAGCTTTCTTT. This sequence encodes CATQDSNTEAFF.

V usage is TRBV3-1 (or the pseudogene TRBV3-2) and J usage is TRBJ1-3; 7 bases line up with TRBD1. The CDR3 length is 15 residues. CDR1 is LGHDT and CDR2 is YNNKEL in the germline V gene (reference sequence). V shed 0 bases and J 5 bases; nucleotides not matched to a gene: 4. The CDR3 region is CASSQDPGGRNTIYF. Written as DNA, the CDR3 is TGTGCCAGCAGCCAAGACCCAGGGGGTCGAAACACCATATATTTT.

This clone occurred once. This chain uses TRBV15 with TRBJ2-1; D is ambiguous. In germline, CDR1 is LNHNV, CDR2 YYDKDF (reference sequence). V gave up 1 base and J gave up 9 bases, with 7 bases separating them. The CDR3 spans 12 residues. CDR3 DNA sequence: TGTGCCACCAGCAGAGCTACCATTGAGCAGTTCTTC. It translates to CATSRATIEQFF.

The CDR3 DNA is TGTGCCAGCAGCTTACAGGGGGCCGGAGAGACCCAGTACTTC. Its translation is CASSLQGAGETQYF. The rearrangement links TRBV7-8 to TRBJ2-5; TRBD1 agrees at 8 bases. The germline CDR1 and CDR2 sequences are SGHVS and FQNEAQ. Trimming took 2 bases from V and 4 from J; bases not matched to a gene: 3. This CDR3 is 14 amino acids long.

This chain links TRBV7-2 with TRBJ2-1; 13 bases line up with TRBD2. CDR3 size: 15 residues. In germline, CDR1 is SGHTA, CDR2 FQGNSA. V lost 9 bases and J lost 9; bases outside the gene matches: 11. The DNA of the CDR3 is TGTGCCAGTGGACTAGCGGGAGTTGGTGGGGTTGAGCAGTTCTTC. It translates to CASGLAGVGGVEQFF. The whole variable domain, remainder taken from reference TRBV7-2 and TRBJ2-1, is GAGVSQSPSNKVTEKGKDVELRCDPISGHTALYWYRQSLGQGLEFLIYFQGNSAPDKSGLPSDRFSAERTGGSVSTLTIQRTQQEDSAVYLCASGLAGVGGVEQFFGPGTRLTVL.

The J gene is TRBJ2-7, the V gene TRBV2; D remains unclear. From germline, CDR1 is SNHLY and CDR2 FYNNEI. The CDR3 length is 12 residues. Trimming left V 7 bases short and J 1 base short, with 8 bases between. The CDR3 bases are TGTGCCAGCACGATATCTTCCTACGAGCAGTACTTC. Protein sequence: CASTISSYEQYF.

This CDR3 reads CASSYNPEADYEQYF. The CDR3 DNA follows: TGTGCCAGCTCTTATAATCCGGAGGCTGACTACGAGCAGTACTTC. This chain joins TRBV5-6 and TRBJ2-7, with a possible D match to TRBD2 (5 bases). The germline V gene has CDR1 SGHDT and CDR2 YYEEEE. Trimming shortened V by 7 bases and J by 3 bases, and 20 bases separated the two germline ends. This CDR3 contains 15 residues.

Only a few counts were recorded for this clone. The J gene is TRBJ1-3, the V gene TRBV19; D is possibly TRBD1 (5 bases). The CDR3 has 14 residues. Trimming removed 5 bases from V and 1 base from J, with 9 bases in between. CDR1 and CDR2 (germline): LNHDA, SQIVND (reference sequence). CDR3 sequence (DNA): TGTGCCAGTAGTCGACAGAATTCTGGAAACACCATATATTTT. It translates to CASSRQNSGNTIYF.

The V gene is TRBV6-1, the J gene TRBJ2-5, with TRBD1 as a possible D gene (5 bases). The CDR3 extends over 13 amino acids. Trimming shortened V by 1 base and J by 7 bases, and 10 bases separated the two germline ends. The germline gives CDR1 MNHNS, CDR2 SASEGT. The CDR3 spells CASSEVQQGTQYF. CDR3 in DNA: TGTGCCAGCAGTGAAGTCCAGCAGGGGACCCAGTACTTC.

The V gene is TRBV18, the J gene TRBJ1-1; possibly TRBD1 for D (5 bases). Trimming stripped 5 bases from V and 1 base from J, with 8 bases between. Germline V gives CDR1 KGHSH, CDR2 LQKENI. The CDR3 contains 13 residues. CDR3 nucleotide sequence: TGTGCCAGCTCAAATCAGGGGAACACTGAAGCTTTCTTT. It is translated as CASSNQGNTEAFF.

This chain connects TRBV12-5 to TRBJ2-1; D unresolved. This CDR3 spans 12 amino acids. Germline values: CDR1 LGHNT, CDR2 FRNRAP. Trimming cost V 1 base and J 5 bases, with 3 bases left between them. CDR3 protein: CASGLGDNEQFF. Here the CDR3 DNA reads TGTGCTAGTGGTTTGGGGGACAATGAGCAGTTCTTC.

The chain recombines TRBV13 with TRBJ2-7, with 8 bases identical to TRBD1. This CDR3 is built from 14 residues. Germline V gene lookup returns CDR1 PRHDT and CDR2 FYEKMQ (reference sequence). Trimming removed 1 base from V and 7 bases from J; junction bases left unmatched: 6. CDR3 region: CASSLVQGAGEQYF. For the CDR3, the DNA is TGTGCCAGCAGCTTAGTCCAGGGGGCTGGGGAGCAGTACTTC.

There are a few counts of this clone. The chain couples TRBV6-5 to TRBJ1-5; D might be TRBD1 (5 bases). The ends were cut back, 7 bases at V and 6 bases at J, with 19 bases in the middle. Germline V gene sequence: CDR1 MNHEY, CDR2 SVGAGI. The CDR3 is made up of 15 amino acids. CDR3 in DNA: TGTGCCAGCAACCCGGGATTCGGGACGGTTCAGCCCCAGCATTTT. Protein: CASNPGFGTVQPQHF.

This chain connects TRBV7-2 to TRBJ2-1; D not certain. V gave up 5 bases and J gave up 0 bases, with 14 bases separating them. CDR1 is SGHTA and CDR2 is FQGNSA in the germline V gene. The CDR3 contains 16 residues. The CDR3 is CASSRIGRISYNEQFF. CDR3 bases: TGTGCCAGCAGCCGTATTGGGCGGATCTCCTACAATGAGCAGTTCTTC.

The chain links TRBV29-1 to TRBJ2-3; the match to TRBD2 covers 7 bases. V lost 7 bases and J lost 8; bases outside the gene matches: 21. Per germline, CDR1 SQVTM and CDR2 ANQGSEA. This CDR3 has 16 amino acids. The CDR3 region has the DNA TGCAGCGGGCAAAGGTGGAGGGACTACCGGTCAGGTACGCAGTATTTT. It encodes CSGQRWRDYRSGTQYF.

This clone has a single count. The chain has TRBV11-2 and TRBJ1-4, with TRBD1 identical over 9 bases. After removal of 4 bases from V and 7 bases from J, the junction contained 7 bases not matched to a gene. Germline CDR1 and CDR2: SGHAT and FQNNGV. The CDR3 extends over 15 amino acids. The CDR3 region is CASSSPGQGTEKLFF. The DNA of the CDR3 is TGTGCCAGCAGCTCCCCGGGACAGGGCACTGAAAAACTGTTTTTT. Looking up the rest from reference TRBV11-2 and TRBJ1-4 gives the full variable domain: EAGVAQSPRYKIIEKRQSVAFWCNPISGHATLYWYQQILGQGPKLLIQFQNNGVVDDSQLPKDRFSAERLKGVDSTLKIQPAKLEDSAVYLCASSSPGQGTEKLFFGSGTQLSVL.